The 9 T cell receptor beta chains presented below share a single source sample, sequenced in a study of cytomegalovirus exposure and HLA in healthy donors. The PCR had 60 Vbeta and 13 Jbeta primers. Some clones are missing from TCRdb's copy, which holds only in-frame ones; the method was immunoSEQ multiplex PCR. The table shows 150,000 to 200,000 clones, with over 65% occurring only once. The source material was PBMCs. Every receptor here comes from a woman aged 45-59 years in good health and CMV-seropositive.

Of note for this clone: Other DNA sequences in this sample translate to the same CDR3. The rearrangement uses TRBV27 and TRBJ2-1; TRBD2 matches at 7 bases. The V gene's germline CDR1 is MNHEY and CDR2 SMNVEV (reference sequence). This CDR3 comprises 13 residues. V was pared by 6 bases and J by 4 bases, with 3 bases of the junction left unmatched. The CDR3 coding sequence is TGTGCCAGCAGGGGACTATCGTACAATGAGCAGTTCTTC. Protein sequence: CASRGLSYNEQFF.

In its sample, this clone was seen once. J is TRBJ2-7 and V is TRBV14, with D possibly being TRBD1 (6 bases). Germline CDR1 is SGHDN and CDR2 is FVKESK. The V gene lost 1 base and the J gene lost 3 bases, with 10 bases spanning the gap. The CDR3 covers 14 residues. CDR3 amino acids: CASSQGTAYYEQYF. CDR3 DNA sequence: TGTGCCAGCAGCCAAGGGACAGCCTACTACGAGCAGTACTTC.

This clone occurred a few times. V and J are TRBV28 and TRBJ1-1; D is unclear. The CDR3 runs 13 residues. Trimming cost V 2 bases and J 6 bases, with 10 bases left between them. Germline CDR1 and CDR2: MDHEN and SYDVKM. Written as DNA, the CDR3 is TGTGCCAGCAGTTTACGGGTGAGGGCTGAAGCTTTCTTT. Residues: CASSLRVRAEAFF.

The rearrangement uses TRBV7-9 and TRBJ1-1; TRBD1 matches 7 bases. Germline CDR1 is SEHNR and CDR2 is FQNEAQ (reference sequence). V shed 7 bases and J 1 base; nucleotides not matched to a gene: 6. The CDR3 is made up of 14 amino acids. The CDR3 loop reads CASTLQGGNTEAFF. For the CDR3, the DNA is TGTGCCAGCACCTTGCAGGGGGGGAACACTGAAGCTTTCTTT.

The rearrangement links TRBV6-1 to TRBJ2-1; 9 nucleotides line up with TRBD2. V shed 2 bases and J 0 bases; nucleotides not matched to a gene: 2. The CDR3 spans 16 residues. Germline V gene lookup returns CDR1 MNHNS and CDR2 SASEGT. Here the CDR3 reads CASSERRGGSYNEQFF. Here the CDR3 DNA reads TGTGCCAGCAGTGAAAGGCGGGGGGGCTCCTACAATGAGCAGTTCTTC.

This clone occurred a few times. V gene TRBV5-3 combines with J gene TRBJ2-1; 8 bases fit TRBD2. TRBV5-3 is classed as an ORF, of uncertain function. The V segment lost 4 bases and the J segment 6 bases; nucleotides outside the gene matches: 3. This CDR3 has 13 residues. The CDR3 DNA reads TGTGCCAGAAGCCCCGGACTAGCCAATGAGCAGTTCTTC. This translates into CARSPGLANEQFF.

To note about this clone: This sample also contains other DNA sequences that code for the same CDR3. For the CDR3, the DNA is TGCGCCAGCAGCTTCCCGGGACAGGGATCCGGCTACACCTTC. This gives the protein CASSFPGQGSGYTF. V and J are TRBV5-1 and TRBJ1-2; 9 bases align to TRBD1. From germline, CDR1 is SGHRS and CDR2 YFSETQ. This CDR3 has 14 amino acids. V was pared by 2 bases and J by 8 bases, with 7 bases of the junction left unmatched.

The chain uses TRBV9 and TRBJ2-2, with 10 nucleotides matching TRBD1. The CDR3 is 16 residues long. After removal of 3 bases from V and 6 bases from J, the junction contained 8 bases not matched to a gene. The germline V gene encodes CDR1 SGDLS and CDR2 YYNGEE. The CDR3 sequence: CASSDGTGVHAGELFF. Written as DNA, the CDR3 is TGTGCCAGCAGCGACGGGACAGGGGTCCACGCCGGGGAGCTGTTTTTT.

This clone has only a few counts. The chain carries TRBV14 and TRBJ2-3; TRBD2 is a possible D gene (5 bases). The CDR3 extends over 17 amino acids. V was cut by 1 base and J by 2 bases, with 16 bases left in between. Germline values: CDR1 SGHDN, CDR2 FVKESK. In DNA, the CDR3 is TGTGCCAGCAGCCAAGGAGGGCCCTCCTCCTTCACAGATACGCAGTATTTT. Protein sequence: CASSQGGPSSFTDTQYF.